This TCR beta chain came from a study of PD-1 blockade in mismatch repair-deficient tumors. Here immunoSEQ multiplex PCR was the method, and the copy in TCRdb shows in-frame clones only, minus some. The table includes some 66,000 clones, about 91% detected once. The CDR3 is 15 amino acids. V was pared by 4 bases and J by 2 bases, with 14 bases between. CDR1 MNHNY and CDR2 SVGAGI come from the germline V gene (reference sequence). TCRs were sequenced from three patients responding to pembrolizumab. The gene calls are TRBV6-6 and TRBJ1-1; possible D gene TRBD1, 5 bases. This sequence originates from an adult with mismatch repair-deficient cancer. Source: peripheral blood, taken 52 weeks after starting pembrolizumab. The CDR3, as DNA: TGTGCCAGCAGTTCGCCGGGACTTAGAAACACTGAAGCTTTCTTT. Its translation is CASSSPGLRNTEAFF.